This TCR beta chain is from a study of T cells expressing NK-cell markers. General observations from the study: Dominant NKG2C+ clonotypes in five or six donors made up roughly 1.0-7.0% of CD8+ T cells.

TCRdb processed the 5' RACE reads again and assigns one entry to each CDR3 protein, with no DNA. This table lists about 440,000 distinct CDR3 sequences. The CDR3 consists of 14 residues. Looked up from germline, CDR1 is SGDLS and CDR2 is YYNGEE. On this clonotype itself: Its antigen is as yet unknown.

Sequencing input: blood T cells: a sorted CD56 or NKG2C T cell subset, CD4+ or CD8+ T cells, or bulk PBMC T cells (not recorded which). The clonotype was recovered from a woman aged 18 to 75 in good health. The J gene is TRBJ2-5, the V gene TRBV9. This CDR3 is CASSAPRGRETQYF.